Listed below are T cell receptor beta chains from one sample, sequenced in a study of blood T cell repertoires in COVID-19. TCRdb's table, derived via immunoSEQ multiplex PCR, lists solely in-frame clones and lacks some. The sample consists of 240,000 or so clones, around 86% of them appearing once. Sample: peripheral blood. The source is a woman in her 30s who had recovered from COVID-19. CDR3s include the opening cysteine and the closing phenylalanine or tryptophan. Fields, in order: J gene, clone size, D gene, V gene, CDR3 protein, CDR3 DNA. D genes are given only for firm matches. For some rows the clone size is stated as once, few or many, or as a class when expanded; others skip it.

TRBJ2-1 | - | TRBD2 | TRBV2 | CASSAGAGVTDEQFF | TGTGCCAGCAGTGCCGGAGCGGGGGTAACGGATGAGCAGTTCTTC
TRBJ2-7 | - | TRBD1 | TRBV10-3 | CAISEGRDRVREQYF | TGTGCCATCAGTGAGGGAAGGGACAGGGTCCGCGAGCAGTACTTC
TRBJ2-7 | - | TRBD1 | TRBV11-3 | CASSFTTGVRYEQYF | TGTGCCAGCAGCTTTACGACAGGGGTTAGGTACGAGCAGTACTTC
TRBJ1-6 | - | - | TRBV6-5 | CASRGTGFYSPLHF | TGTGCCAGCAGGGGCACGGGGTTCTATTCACCCCTCCACTTT
TRBJ2-2 | - | TRBD1 | TRBV3-1/TRBV3-2 | CASSLRDRAVAGELFF | TGTGCCAGCAGCCTCCGGGACAGGGCGGTGGCCGGGGAGCTGTTTTTT
TRBJ1-1 | - | - | TRBV3-1/TRBV3-2 | CASSQGAWTEAFF | TGTGCCAGCAGCCAGGGGGCGTGGACTGAAGCTTTCTTT
TRBJ2-1 | - | TRBD1 | TRBV25-1 | CASGRRGQGFNEQFF | TGTGCCAGCGGAAGGAGGGGACAGGGGTTCAATGAGCAGTTCTTC
TRBJ2-3 | - | TRBD1 | TRBV11-1 | CASRRTGQGTDTQYF | TGTGCCAGCAGGCGGACGGGACAGGGGACAGATACGCAGTATTTT
TRBJ2-3 | - | TRBD2 | TRBV2 | CAIHPGGNLADTQYF | TGTGCCATACATCCGGGGGGAAATTTGGCAGATACGCAGTATTTT
TRBJ2-2 | - | TRBD1 | TRBV5-4 | CASSFGQGLSGELFF | TGTGCCAGCAGCTTTGGACAGGGGTTATCCGGGGAGCTGTTTTTT
TRBJ2-3 | - | - | TRBV7-2 | CASSLRLGGITDTQYF | TGTGCCAGCAGCTTACGTCTTGGGGGGATCACAGATACGCAGTATTTT
TRBJ2-3 | - | TRBD2 | TRBV15 | CATSRAGGLLTDTQYF | TGTGCCACCAGCAGAGCGGGGGGGCTTTTAACAGATACGCAGTATTTT
TRBJ1-1 | - | - | TRBV6-6 | CASSYGPSAEAFF | TGTGCCAGCAGTTACGGGCCTTCGGCTGAAGCTTTCTTT
TRBJ2-2 | - | TRBD2 | TRBV2 | CASIGLSGDESGELFF | TGTGCCAGCATTGGTCTTAGCGGGGATGAATCCGGGGAGCTGTTTTTT
TRBJ1-2 | - | - | TRBV10-3 | CAISEREGNYGYTF | TGTGCCATCAGTGAGAGGGAGGGTAACTATGGCTACACCTTC
TRBJ2-5 | - | TRBD2 | TRBV11-2 | CASRASGGSQYF | TGTGCCAGCAGGGCTAGCGGGGGATCCCAGTACTTC
TRBJ1-1 | - | - | TRBV5-1 | CASSLFGQMNTEAFF | TGCGCCAGCAGCTTGTTTGGACAGATGAACACTGAAGCTTTCTTT
TRBJ2-1 | - | TRBD1 | TRBV2 | CASSTYGTGYNEQFF | TGTGCCAGCAGTACTTACGGGACAGGTTACAATGAGCAGTTCTTC
TRBJ2-5 | - | TRBD2 | TRBV7-2 | CASSLDGGGGWTQYF | TGTGCCAGCAGCTTAGATGGCGGGGGGGGTTGGACCCAGTACTTC
TRBJ2-5 | - | TRBD2 | TRBV5-4 | CASSFTSGGTQETQYF | TGTGCCAGCAGCTTCACTAGCGGGGGGACCCAAGAGACCCAGTACTTC
TRBJ1-5 | - | - | TRBV30 | CAWSADSSNQPQHF | TGTGCCTGGAGTGCGGACAGTAGCAATCAGCCCCAGCATTTT
TRBJ1-1 | few | - | TRBV5-4 | CASSSSTGDYTEAFF | TGTGCCAGCAGCTCCTCGACAGGAGACTACACTGAAGCTTTCTTT
TRBJ1-3 | - | - | TRBV5-1 | CASSPGNLGNTIYF | TGCGCCAGCAGTCCAGGGAATCTCGGAAACACCATATATTTT
TRBJ1-2 | - | - | TRBV4-2 | CASSQEGGSYGYTF | TGTGCCAGCAGCCAAGAGGGGGGAAGCTATGGCTACACCTTC
TRBJ2-7 | - | - | TRBV19 | CASTSAHSYEQYF | TGTGCCAGTACCAGCGCACACTCCTACGAGCAGTACTTC
TRBJ2-7 | - | - | TRBV15 | CATSRDVVGQFYEQYF | TGTGCCACCAGCAGAGATGTAGTGGGGCAGTTCTACGAGCAGTACTTC
TRBJ2-7 | - | TRBD1 | TRBV6-5 | CATGQGRSYEQYF | TGTGCCACGGGACAGGGGAGATCCTACGAGCAGTACTTC
TRBJ2-5 | - | - | TRBV5-4 | CASSLAQAEANF | TGTGCCAGCAGCTTGGCACAGGCAGAGGCCAACTTC
TRBJ2-3 | - | - | TRBV18 | CASSPLYTESSSTDTQYF | TGTGCCAGCTCACCACTATATACGGAGTCCTCTAGCACAGATACGCAGTATTTT